This record concerns one T cell receptor (beta chain) sequence. CDR1 is SGHTA and CDR2 is FQGNSA in the germline V gene. The CDR3 is made up of 14 amino acids. Trimming cost V 6 bases and J 5 bases; bases outside gene matches: 6. The record originates from a study of PD-L1 blockade in urothelial cancer. The overall study: Males with bladder-origin urothelial cancer constituted about nine tenths of the roughly 30 patients.

Time point here: peripheral blood 6 weeks after treatment start. TCRdb's table, derived via immunoSEQ multiplex PCR, lists solely in-frame clones and lacks some. The table includes 25,000 to 35,000 clones, around 84% detected once. The TCR originated in a man aged 70-80 years with urothelial cancer. This chain joins TRBV7-2 and TRBJ2-2, with 7 bases that match TRBD2. The input for sequencing was PBMCs, taken around atezolizumab (anti-PD-L1) treatment. For the CDR3, the DNA is TGTGCCAGCAGTTGGGGGGGGAGAACCGGGGAGCTGTTTTTT. Translation: CASSWGGRTGELFF.